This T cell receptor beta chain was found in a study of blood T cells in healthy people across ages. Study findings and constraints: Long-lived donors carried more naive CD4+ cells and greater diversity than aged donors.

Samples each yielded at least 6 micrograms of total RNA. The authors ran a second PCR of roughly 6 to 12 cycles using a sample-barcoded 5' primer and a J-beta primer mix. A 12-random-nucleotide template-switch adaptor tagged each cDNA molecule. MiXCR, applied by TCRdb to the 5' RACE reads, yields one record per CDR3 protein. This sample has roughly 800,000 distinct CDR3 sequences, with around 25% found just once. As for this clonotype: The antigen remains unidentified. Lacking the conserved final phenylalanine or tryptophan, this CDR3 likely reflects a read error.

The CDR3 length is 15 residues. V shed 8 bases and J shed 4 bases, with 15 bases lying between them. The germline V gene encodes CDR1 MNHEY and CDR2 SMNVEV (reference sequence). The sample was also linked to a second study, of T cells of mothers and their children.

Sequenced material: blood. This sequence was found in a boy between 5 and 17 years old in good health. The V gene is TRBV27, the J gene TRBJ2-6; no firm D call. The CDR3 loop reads CASGYPFAGANVLTL. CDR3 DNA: TGTGCCAGCGGTTACCCGTTCGCCGGGGCCAACGTCCTGACTCTC.